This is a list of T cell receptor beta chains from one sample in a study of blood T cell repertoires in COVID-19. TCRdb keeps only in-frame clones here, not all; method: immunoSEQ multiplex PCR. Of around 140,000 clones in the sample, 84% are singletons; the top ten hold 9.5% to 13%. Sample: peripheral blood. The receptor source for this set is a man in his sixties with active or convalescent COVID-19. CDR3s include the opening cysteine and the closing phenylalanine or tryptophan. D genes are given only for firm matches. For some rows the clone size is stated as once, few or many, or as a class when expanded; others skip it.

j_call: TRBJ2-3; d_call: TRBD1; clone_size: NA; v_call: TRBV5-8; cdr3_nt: TGTGCCAGCAGCTGGACAGGGGGCTATACGCAGTATTTT; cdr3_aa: CASSWTGGYTQYF
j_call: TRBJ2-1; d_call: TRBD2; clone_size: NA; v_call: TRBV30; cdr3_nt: TGTGCCTGGACAAGACCGGGACTAGCGGGAGGGCCGGGTCCTTACAATGAGCAGTTCTTC; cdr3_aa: CAWTRPGLAGGPGPYNEQFF
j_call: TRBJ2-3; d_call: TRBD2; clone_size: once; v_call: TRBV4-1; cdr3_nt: TGCGCCAGCAGCCAGGGACTAGCGGGAACTAGCACAGATACGCAGTATTTT; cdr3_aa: CASSQGLAGTSTDTQYF
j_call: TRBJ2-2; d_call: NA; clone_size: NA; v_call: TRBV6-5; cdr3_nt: TGTGCCAGCAGACGCACGGGAGAAACCGGGGAGCTGTTTTTT; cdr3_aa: CASRRTGETGELFF
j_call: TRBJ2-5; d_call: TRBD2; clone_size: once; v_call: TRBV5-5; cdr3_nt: TGTGCCAGCAGCATTAGCGGGGGGGTTACGGGGACCCAGTACTTC; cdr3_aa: CASSISGGVTGTQYF
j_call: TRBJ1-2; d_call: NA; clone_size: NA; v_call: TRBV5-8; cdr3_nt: TGTGCCAGCAGCCGAACAGGGACTAACTATGGCTACACCTTC; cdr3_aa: CASSRTGTNYGYTF
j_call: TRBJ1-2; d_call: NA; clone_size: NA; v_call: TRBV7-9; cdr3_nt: TGTGCCAGCAGGGAGAATTCGGGGTATGGCTACACCTTC; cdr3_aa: CASRENSGYGYTF
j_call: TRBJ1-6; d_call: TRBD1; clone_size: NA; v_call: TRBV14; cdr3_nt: TGTGCCAGCAGCCTGACAGGGGGATCACCCCTCCACTTT; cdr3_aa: CASSLTGGSPLHF
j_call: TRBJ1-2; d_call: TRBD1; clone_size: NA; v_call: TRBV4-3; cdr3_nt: TGCGCCAGCAGCCAAGATTATGGGACAGGGGGCGGGTATGGCTACACCTTC; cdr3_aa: CASSQDYGTGGGYGYTF
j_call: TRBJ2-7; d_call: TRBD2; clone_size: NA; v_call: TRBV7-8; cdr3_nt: TGTGCCAGCAGCTTAGGAGCGGGGCCCAGCTCCTACGAGCAGTACTTC; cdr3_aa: CASSLGAGPSSYEQYF
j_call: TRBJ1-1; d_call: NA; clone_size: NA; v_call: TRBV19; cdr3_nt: TGTGCCAGTAAATGGGGGGATGAGGGCACTGAAGCTTTCTTT; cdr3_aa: CASKWGDEGTEAFF
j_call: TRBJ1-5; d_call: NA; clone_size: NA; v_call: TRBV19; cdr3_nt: TGTGCCAGTACCACTATTGGATTCAGTCAGCCCCAGCATTTT; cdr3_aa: CASTTIGFSQPQHF
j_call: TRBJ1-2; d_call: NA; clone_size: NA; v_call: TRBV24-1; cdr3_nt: TGTGCCACCAGTGATTCTTCCAGGGACTATGGCTACACCTTC; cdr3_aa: CATSDSSRDYGYTF
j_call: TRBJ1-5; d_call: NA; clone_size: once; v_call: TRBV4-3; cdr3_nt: TGCGCCAGCAGCCAAGATCCGGGGGGCAATCAGCCCCAGCATTTT; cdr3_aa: CASSQDPGGNQPQHF
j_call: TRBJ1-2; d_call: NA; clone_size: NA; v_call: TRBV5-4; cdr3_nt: TGTGCCAGCAGCTGGTTGGGGGGAGACTATGGCTACACCTTC; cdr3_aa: CASSWLGGDYGYTF
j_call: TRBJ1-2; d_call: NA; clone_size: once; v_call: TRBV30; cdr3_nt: TGTGCCTGGAGTGTACGGTTGGGGGCTGGAAACTATGGCTACACCTTC; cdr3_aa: CAWSVRLGAGNYGYTF
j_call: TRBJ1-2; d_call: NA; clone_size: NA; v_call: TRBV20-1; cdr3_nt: TGCAGTGCTAGAGAGAACAGATTGTACACCTTC; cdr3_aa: CSARENRLYTF
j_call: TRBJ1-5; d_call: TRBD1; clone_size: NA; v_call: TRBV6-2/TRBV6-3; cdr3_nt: TGTGCCAGCAGTTTTGGAGGGGGCGCAGGTCAGCCCCAGCATTTT; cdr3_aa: CASSFGGGAGQPQHF
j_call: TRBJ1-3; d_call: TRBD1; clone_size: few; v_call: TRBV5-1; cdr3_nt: TGCGCCAGCAGCTTGACTGGACAGGCCGGAAACACCATATATTTT; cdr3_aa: CASSLTGQAGNTIYF
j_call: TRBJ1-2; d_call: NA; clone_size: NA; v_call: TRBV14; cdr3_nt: TGTGCCAGCAGCCCCGGGACACAGGATGGCTACACCTTC; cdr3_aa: CASSPGTQDGYTF
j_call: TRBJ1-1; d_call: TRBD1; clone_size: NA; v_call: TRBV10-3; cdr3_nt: TGTGCCATCAGTGAGTTTGGACAGGGCCTGAACACTGAAGCTTTCTTT; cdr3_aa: CAISEFGQGLNTEAFF
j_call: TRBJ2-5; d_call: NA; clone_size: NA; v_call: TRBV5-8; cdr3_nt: TGTGCCAGCAGCTTGGGACTACTCCAAGAGACCCAGTACTTC; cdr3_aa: CASSLGLLQETQYF
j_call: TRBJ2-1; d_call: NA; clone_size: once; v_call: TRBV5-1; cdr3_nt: TGCGCCAGCAGCTTGGCTTCGCGGGGGCGCAATGAGCAGTTCTTC; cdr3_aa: CASSLASRGRNEQFF
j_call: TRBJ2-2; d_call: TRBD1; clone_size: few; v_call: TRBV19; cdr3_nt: TGTGCCAGTAGGGACAGGGCACACACCGGGGAGCTGTTTTTT; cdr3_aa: CASRDRAHTGELFF
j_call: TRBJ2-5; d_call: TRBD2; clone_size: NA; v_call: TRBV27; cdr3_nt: TGTGCCAGCAGCCCTAGCGGGGGGGCGGAGACCCAGTACTTC; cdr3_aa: CASSPSGGAETQYF
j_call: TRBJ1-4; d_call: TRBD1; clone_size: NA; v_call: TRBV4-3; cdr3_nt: TGCGCCAGCAGCCAGGACAGGGTGGGTGAAAAACTGTTTTTT; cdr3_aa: CASSQDRVGEKLFF
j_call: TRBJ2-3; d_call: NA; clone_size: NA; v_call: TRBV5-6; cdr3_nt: TGTGCCAGCAGCAGTGACAGAGTAACCCATAGCACAGATACGCAGTATTTT; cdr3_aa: CASSSDRVTHSTDTQYF
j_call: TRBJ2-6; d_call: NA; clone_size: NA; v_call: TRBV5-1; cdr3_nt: TGCGCCAGCAGCTTGGGGACAAGGGCGCTTGGGGCCAACGTCCTGACTTTC; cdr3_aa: CASSLGTRALGANVLTF
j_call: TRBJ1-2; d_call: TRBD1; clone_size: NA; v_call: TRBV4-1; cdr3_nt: TGCGCCAGCAGCCCAGCACTCAGGGGGAACTATGGCTACACCTTC; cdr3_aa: CASSPALRGNYGYTF
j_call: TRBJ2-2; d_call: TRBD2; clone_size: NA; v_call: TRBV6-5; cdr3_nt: TGTGCCAGCAGTTACTCGGCGGGGGTCGGCACCGGGGAGCTGTTTTTT; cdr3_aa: CASSYSAGVGTGELFF
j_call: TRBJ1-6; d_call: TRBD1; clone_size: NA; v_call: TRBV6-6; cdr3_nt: TGTGCCAGCAGTACCCGAGGACAGGGGAATAATTCACCCCTCCACTTT; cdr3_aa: CASSTRGQGNNSPLHF
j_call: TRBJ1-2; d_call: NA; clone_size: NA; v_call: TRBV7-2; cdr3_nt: TGTGCCAGCAGCTTAGAGCGTGCAAACTATGGCTACACCTTC; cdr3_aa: CASSLERANYGYTF
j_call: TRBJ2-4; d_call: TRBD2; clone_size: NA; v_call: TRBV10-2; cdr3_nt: TGCGCCAGCAGGACTAGCGGGATGACTCTAGCCAAAAACATTCAGTACTTC; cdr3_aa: CASRTSGMTLAKNIQYF
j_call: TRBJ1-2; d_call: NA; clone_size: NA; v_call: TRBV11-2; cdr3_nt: TGTGCCAGCAGCTTAGATCCAGGCAGATTCTATGGCTACACCTTC; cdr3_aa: CASSLDPGRFYGYTF
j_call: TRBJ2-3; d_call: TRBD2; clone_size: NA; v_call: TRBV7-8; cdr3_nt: TGTGCCAGCAGCTTAGTTAGCGGGGGTTCAGATACGCAGTATTTT; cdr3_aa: CASSLVSGGSDTQYF
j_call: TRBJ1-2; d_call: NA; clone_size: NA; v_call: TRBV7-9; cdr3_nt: TGTGCCAGCAGCTTAGTCGAGCACAGGGTCGACTATGGCTACACCTTC; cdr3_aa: CASSLVEHRVDYGYTF
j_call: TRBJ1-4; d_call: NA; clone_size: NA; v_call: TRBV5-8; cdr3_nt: TGTGCCAGCAGCTTGAAGGGACAACCTTTTGTCGGGGATGAAAAACTGTTTTTT; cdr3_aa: CASSLKGQPFVGDEKLFF
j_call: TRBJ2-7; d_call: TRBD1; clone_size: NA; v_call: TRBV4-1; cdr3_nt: TGCGCCAGCAGCCAACCCGACAGGGACCCCTACGAGCAGTACTTC; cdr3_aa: CASSQPDRDPYEQYF
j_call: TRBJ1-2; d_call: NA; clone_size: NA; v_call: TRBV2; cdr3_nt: TGTGCCAGCAGTGTTTCCAGGGACTATGGCTACACCTTC; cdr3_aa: CASSVSRDYGYTF
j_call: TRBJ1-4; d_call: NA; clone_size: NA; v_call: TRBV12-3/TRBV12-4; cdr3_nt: TGTGCCAGCAGTTCTCAGGGGATGGAAAAACTGTTTTTT; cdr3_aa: CASSSQGMEKLFF
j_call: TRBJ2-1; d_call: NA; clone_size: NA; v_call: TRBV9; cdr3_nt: TGTGCCAGCAGCCCCGCCGGCTTCGGCGGTGATGAGCAGTTCTTC; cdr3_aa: CASSPAGFGGDEQFF
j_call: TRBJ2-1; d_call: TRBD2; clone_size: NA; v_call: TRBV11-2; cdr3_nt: TGTGCCAGCATCGAGACGAGGGGAGGGACTAGGCTATACAATGAGCAGTTCTTC; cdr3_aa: CASIETRGGTRLYNEQFF
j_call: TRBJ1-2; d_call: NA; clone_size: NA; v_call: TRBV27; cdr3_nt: TGTGCCAGCAGTTTCGGAACTGAGGGTAACTATGGCTACACCTTC; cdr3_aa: CASSFGTEGNYGYTF
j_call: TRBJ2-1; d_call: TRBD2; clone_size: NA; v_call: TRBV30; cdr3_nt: TGTGCCTGGAGTGTAGGAAGCGGGGGACCTTACAATGAGCAGTTCTTC; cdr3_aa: CAWSVGSGGPYNEQFF
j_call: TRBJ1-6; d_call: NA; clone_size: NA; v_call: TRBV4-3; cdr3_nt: TGCGCCAGCAGCCGAAACCCCGCGAATTCAAATTCACCCCTCCACTTT; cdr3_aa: CASSRNPANSNSPLHF
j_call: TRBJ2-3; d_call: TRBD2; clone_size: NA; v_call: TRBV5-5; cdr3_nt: TGTGCCAGCAGCCGGATAGCGGGAGTCCCAGATACGCAGTATTTT; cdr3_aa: CASSRIAGVPDTQYF